This T cell receptor beta chain was sequenced during a study of a mutant IDH1 vaccine in newly diagnosed glioma. Germline loops: CDR1 MNHEY, CDR2 SVGAGI. The CDR3 is 15 residues long. V lost 5 bases and J lost 0, with 13 bases in between. Specified time point: week 11, during vaccination. The study gave 300 ug of mutant IDH1 20-mer peptide per vaccine dose, with topical imiquimod. Comment on this clone: Its antigen remains unknown.

The table came from immunoSEQ multiplex PCR; TCRdb's copy has only in-frame clones and leaves some out. The table lists around 40,000 clones, about four fifths of them singletons. The TCR sequence derives from a man aged 35 to 55 with glioma. Material: PBMCs, obtained from a glioma patient whose treatment included an IDH1 peptide vaccine. The V call is TRBV6-5, the J call TRBJ1-1; TRBD1 might be the D (6 bases). As DNA, the CDR3 is TGTGCCAGCAGTAAACCGGGACATATGAACACTGAAGCTTTCTTT. Its protein is CASSKPGHMNTEAFF.